This entry lists 10 T cell receptor beta chains sequenced from one sample in a study of blood T cell repertoires in COVID-19. Assay: immunoSEQ multiplex PCR; the TCRdb copy retains only in-frame clones and omits some. The sample carries 150,000 to 160,000 clones, about 80% recorded once. Sequencing was carried out using peripheral blood. The receptors were gathered from a man aged 55 to 70 with acute or convalescent COVID-19.

The V call is TRBV19, the J call TRBJ2-4; no definite D call. CDR1 is LNHDA, CDR2 SQIVND, per germline (reference sequence). The CDR3 has 15 amino acids. V was clipped by 5 bases and J by 1 base, with 12 bases between them. The CDR3 loop is CASSLGSTAKNIQYF. CDR3 nucleotides: TGTGCCAGTAGTCTTGGCTCCACGGCCAAAAACATTCAGTACTTC.

V is TRBV4-3 and J is TRBJ2-1, with 15 nucleotides matching TRBD2. V was clipped by 3 bases and J by 11 bases; unmatched bases: 5. This CDR3 spans 15 amino acids. Germline-derived CDR1 and CDR2 are LGHNA and YSLEER. The CDR3 loop is CASSQGTSGGLKQFF. CDR3 sequence (DNA): TGCGCCAGCAGCCAGGGGACTAGCGGGGGGCTGAAGCAGTTCTTC.

This chain connects TRBV3-1 (or the pseudogene TRBV3-2) to TRBJ2-1, with 10 bases identical to TRBD2. The CDR3 sequence is 18 residues long. Unmatched junction bases numbered 13, after V lost 4 bases and J lost 4 bases. Germline V gene data show CDR1 as LGHDT and CDR2 as YNNKEL (reference sequence). CDR3 nucleotides: TGTGCCAGCAGCCCCTTTGGGATAGCGGGGGGCCTATACAATGAGCAGTTCTTC. Encoded protein: CASSPFGIAGGLYNEQFF.

J is TRBJ1-3 and V is TRBV11-2; D uncertain. The V end was cut by 7 bases, the J end by 4 bases, with 17 bases between. Germline V CDR1 and CDR2: SGHAT, FQNNGV. This CDR3 spans 15 amino acids. Here the CDR3 DNA reads TGTGCCAGCACCCTAGCCGGGAATATAGGAAACACCATATATTTT. Translation gives CASTLAGNIGNTIYF.

V usage is TRBV7-9 and J usage is TRBJ2-3; 9 bases agree with TRBD1. CDR1 and CDR2 (germline): SEHNR, FQNEAQ (reference sequence). The junction had 6 bases not matched to a gene; V was cut back by 4 bases and J by 4 bases. The CDR3 covers 15 residues. CDR3 sequence: CASSSTGGAADTQYF. The CDR3 nucleotides are TGTGCCAGCAGCTCCACAGGGGGCGCGGCAGATACGCAGTATTTT.

The genes are TRBV15 and TRBJ1-4; 7 bases map to TRBD1. The germline gives CDR1 LNHNV, CDR2 YYDKDF (reference sequence). V shed 4 bases, J shed 5 bases, and the junction held 7 bases outside the gene matches. This CDR3 is built from 15 residues. CDR3 nucleotides: TGTGCCACCAGCAAGCGGACAGGCGACAATGAAAAACTGTTTTTT. As protein: CATSKRTGDNEKLFF.

This rearrangement joins TRBV4-3 to TRBJ1-1; no reliable D call. Trimming pared 1 base from V and 0 bases from J, leaving 9 bases between. The CDR3 is 15 residues long. Germline assignment: CDR1 LGHNA and CDR2 YSLEER. CDR3: CASSQALTLNTEAFF. CDR3 nucleotides: TGCGCCAGCAGCCAAGCCTTGACTTTGAACACTGAAGCTTTCTTT.

V usage is TRBV7-2 and J usage is TRBJ2-2, with TRBD2 as a possible D gene (7 bases). The V and J ends lost 3 bases and 3 bases respectively, with 11 bases between them. CDR1 is SGHTA, CDR2 FQGNSA, per germline. The CDR3 is 15 amino acids. CDR3 in amino acids: CASSLGGTHTGELFF. The CDR3 DNA sequence: TGTGCCAGCAGCTTGGGGGGGACACACACCGGGGAGCTGTTTTTT.

V usage is TRBV29-1 and J usage is TRBJ1-2; 9 nucleotides match TRBD1. Losses at the gene ends were 6 bases for V and 5 bases for J; bases not matched to a gene: 10. Germline lookup yields CDR1 SQVTM and CDR2 ANQGSEA. The CDR3 is 14 amino acids. As DNA, the CDR3 is TGCAGCGTGAGAGGGACAGGGCTAGGATATGGCTACACCTTC. It yields the protein CSVRGTGLGYGYTF.

The chain joins TRBV28 to TRBJ1-3, with D unclear. The V gene's germline CDR1 is MDHEN and CDR2 SYDVKM. Trimming took 4 bases from V and 4 from J, leaving 11 bases between them. This CDR3 is built from 14 residues. The CDR3 nucleotides read TGTGCCAGCAGTTCCCCCGGGTCGGGAAACACCATATATTTT. It yields the protein CASSSPGSGNTIYF. The full variable domain, its missing parts supplied by reference TRBV28 and TRBJ1-3, is DVKVTQSSRYLVKRTGEKVFLECVQDMDHENMFWYRQDPGLGLRLIYFSYDVKMKEKGDIPEGYSVSREKKERFSLILESASTNQTSMYLCASSSPGSGNTIYFGEGSWLTVV.